The 8 T cell receptor beta chains below come from one sample, sequenced in a study of technical replicates of blood from a handful of donors. Using immunoSEQ multiplex PCR, the repertoire was profiled, and TCRdb retains in-frame clones only, with some absent. In the table there are some 82,000 clones, around 94% of which are singletons. The sample was T cells isolated from PBMCs. These receptors originate from a human donor in good health.

The V gene is TRBV27, the J gene TRBJ2-7; no definite D call. CDR3 length: 14 amino acids. The V gene's germline CDR1 is MNHEY and CDR2 SMNVEV (reference sequence). Trimming cost V 2 bases and J 2 bases, with 10 bases left between them. CDR3 sequence (DNA): TGTGCCAGCAGTTTACTACAGAGACCCTACGAGCAGTACTTC. This translates into CASSLLQRPYEQYF.

This clone was found a few times. The rearrangement uses TRBV6-6 and TRBJ2-5; 7 bases align to TRBD2. The V segment lost 4 bases and the J segment 4 bases; nucleotides outside the gene matches: 0. The CDR3 totals 12 residues. The V gene's germline CDR1 is MNHNY and CDR2 SVGAGI (reference sequence). The DNA for the CDR3 is TGTGCCAGCAGTTGGGGGGGAGAGACCCAGTACTTC. Amino acids: CASSWGGETQYF.

The DNA of the CDR3 is TGTGCCACCAGCAGAAAGACAGGGGTCTATGCTGAAGCTTTCTTT. Translating it yields CATSRKTGVYAEAFF. This chain links TRBV15 with TRBJ1-1; TRBD1 matches at 8 bases. Germline trimming cut 2 bases from V and 6 bases from J; bases unmatched to any gene: 8. The CDR3 extends over 15 amino acids. Germline V lookup: CDR1 LNHNV, CDR2 YYDKDF (reference sequence). Complete variable domain (other parts from reference TRBV15 and TRBJ1-1): DAMVIQNPRYQVTQFGKPVTLSCSQTLNHNVMYWYQQKSSQAPKLLFHYYDKDFNNEADTPDNFQSRRPNTSFCFLDIRSPGLGDTAMYLCATSRKTGVYAEAFFGQGTRLTVV.

This chain joins TRBV9 and TRBJ2-4; 8 bases fit TRBD1. The CDR3 is made up of 16 amino acids. CDR1 is SGDLS, CDR2 YYNGEE, per germline. After removal of 4 bases from V and 0 bases from J, the junction contained 6 bases not matched to a gene. In DNA, the CDR3 is TGTGCCAGCAGCCCGGCGACAGGGGAAGCCAAAAACATTCAGTACTTC. Its translation: CASSPATGEAKNIQYF.

This sequence joins TRBV9 and TRBJ1-3, with a tentative D call TRBD1 (6 bases). In germline, CDR1 is SGDLS, CDR2 YYNGEE. CDR3 length: 15 residues. V was shortened by 4 bases and J by 2 bases, with 13 bases between the two germline ends. The CDR3 DNA sequence: TGTGCCAGCAGCATATCAGGGGTGACTGGAAACACCATATATTTT. Translating gives CASSISGVTGNTIYF.

V is TRBV4-1 and J is TRBJ1-2; perhaps TRBD1 as D (5 bases). The CDR3 length is 14 residues. CDR1 and CDR2 from the germline V gene are MGHRA and YSYEKL. With 4 bases removed from V and 3 bases from J, the gap between germline ends came to 12 bases. This CDR3 reads CASSLRGGDYGYTF. The CDR3 coding sequence is TGCGCCAGCAGCCTGCGGGGAGGGGACTATGGCTACACCTTC.

The CDR3 DNA follows: TGTGCCTGGAGTCAGAGGGCATTTAGCAATCAGCCCCAGCATTTT. Its protein is CAWSQRAFSNQPQHF. This rearrangement joins TRBV30 to TRBJ1-5; D remains unclear. This CDR3 spans 15 amino acids. Trimming shortened V by 2 bases and J by 0 bases, and 11 bases separated the two germline ends. Germline V gene lookup returns CDR1 GTSNPN and CDR2 SVGIG (reference sequence).

The chain uses TRBV5-1 and TRBJ2-7; a possible D gene is TRBD1 (6 bases). Germline V gene sequence: CDR1 SGHRS, CDR2 YFSETQ. The V gene lost 4 bases and the J gene lost 7 bases, with 18 bases spanning the gap. The length of the CDR3 is 14 residues. The chain's CDR3 is CASSLDSGRREQYF. The CDR3 DNA is TGCGCCAGCAGCCTGGACAGTGGTCGGAGGGAGCAGTACTTC.